The rows below give T cell receptor beta chains drawn from one sample of a study of blood T cell repertoires in COVID-19. Measured with immunoSEQ multiplex PCR; TCRdb has only the in-frame clones, and not every one. Among 30,000 to 40,000 clones listed, around 90% were seen once. Sequencing input: peripheral blood. The receptors shown here come from a man in his 60s with active COVID-19. Each CDR3 is given with its conserved first and last residue. A D gene is named only where the DNA matches it firmly. Not all rows give a size; the values are once, few, many and, for expanded clones, a class.

V gene: TRBV5-1; D gene: TRBD2; J gene: TRBJ2-3; clone size: -; CDR3 protein: CASRLNAGTSGTDTQYF; CDR3 DNA: TGCGCCAGCAGACTCAATGCCGGGACTAGCGGCACAGATACGCAGTATTTT
V gene: TRBV3-1/TRBV3-2; D gene: TRBD1; J gene: TRBJ2-7; clone size: -; CDR3 protein: CASSRQGAYEQYF; CDR3 DNA: TGTGCCAGCAGCCGGCAGGGGGCCTACGAGCAGTACTTC
V gene: TRBV5-1; D gene: -; J gene: TRBJ2-1; clone size: -; CDR3 protein: CASSLSFEQFF; CDR3 DNA: TGCGCCAGCAGCTTGTCTTTTGAGCAGTTCTTC
V gene: TRBV4-1; D gene: -; J gene: TRBJ2-7; clone size: -; CDR3 protein: CASSEVPYEQYF; CDR3 DNA: TGCGCCAGCAGCGAAGTCCCATACGAGCAGTACTTC
V gene: TRBV11-1; D gene: -; J gene: TRBJ2-2; clone size: -; CDR3 protein: CASSLGLAGTGELFF; CDR3 DNA: TGTGCCAGCAGCTTAGGTCTAGCAGGCACCGGGGAGCTGTTTTTT
V gene: TRBV7-8; D gene: -; J gene: TRBJ2-7; clone size: -; CDR3 protein: CASSLGQEGEQYF; CDR3 DNA: TGTGCCAGCAGCTTAGGGCAGGAGGGCGAGCAGTACTTC
V gene: TRBV27; D gene: -; J gene: TRBJ2-1; clone size: -; CDR3 protein: CASRQGGNEQFF; CDR3 DNA: TGTGCCAGCAGGCAGGGGGGCAATGAGCAGTTCTTC
V gene: TRBV6-4; D gene: -; J gene: TRBJ2-2; clone size: few; CDR3 protein: CASSDSSGNTGELFF; CDR3 DNA: TGTGCCAGCAGTGACTCTAGCGGGAACACCGGGGAGCTGTTTTTT
V gene: TRBV6-5; D gene: -; J gene: TRBJ2-7; clone size: -; CDR3 protein: CASSYQAPGYEQYF; CDR3 DNA: TGTGCCAGCAGTTACCAGGCCCCGGGGTACGAGCAGTACTTC
V gene: TRBV6-5; D gene: -; J gene: TRBJ1-3; clone size: -; CDR3 protein: CASSYSVSKAGNTIYF; CDR3 DNA: TGTGCCAGCAGTTACTCTGTGAGTAAAGCTGGAAACACCATATATTTT
V gene: TRBV7-7; D gene: TRBD2; J gene: TRBJ2-5; clone size: -; CDR3 protein: CASSPARLAGVRETQYF; CDR3 DNA: TGTGCTAGCAGCCCCGCGCGCCTAGCGGGAGTACGGGAGACCCAGTACTTC
V gene: TRBV18; D gene: -; J gene: TRBJ1-1; clone size: -; CDR3 protein: CASSPERNTEAFF; CDR3 DNA: TGTGCCAGCTCACCAGAGAGAAACACTGAAGCTTTCTTT
V gene: TRBV21-1; D gene: -; J gene: TRBJ2-7; clone size: -; CDR3 protein: CASRRKREGPYEQYF; CDR3 DNA: TGTGCCAGCAGGAGGAAGCGGGAGGGCCCTTACGAGCAGTACTTC
V gene: TRBV6-5; D gene: -; J gene: TRBJ1-1; clone size: -; CDR3 protein: CASSYSTTVPHAFF; CDR3 DNA: TGTGCCAGCAGTTACTCGACTACTGTCCCCCATGCTTTCTTT
V gene: TRBV11-3; D gene: TRBD2; J gene: TRBJ2-3; clone size: -; CDR3 protein: CASSLQAGGRTDTQYF; CDR3 DNA: TGTGCCAGCAGTTTACAAGCGGGAGGGAGGACAGATACGCAGTATTTT
V gene: TRBV5-1; D gene: -; J gene: TRBJ2-6; clone size: -; CDR3 protein: CASSLTGEVFSGANVLTF; CDR3 DNA: TGCGCCAGCAGCTTAACAGGGGAGGTTTTCTCTGGGGCCAACGTCCTGACTTTC
V gene: TRBV5-4; D gene: TRBD2; J gene: TRBJ2-5; clone size: once; CDR3 protein: CASSPGAGEGEETQYF; CDR3 DNA: TGTGCCAGCAGCCCGGGAGCGGGAGAGGGGGAGGAGACCCAGTACTTC
V gene: TRBV6-5; D gene: TRBD1; J gene: TRBJ1-1; clone size: once; CDR3 protein: CASSLPTGPNTEAFF; CDR3 DNA: TGTGCCAGCAGCCTACCGACAGGGCCGAACACTGAAGCTTTCTTT
V gene: TRBV5-6; D gene: TRBD1; J gene: TRBJ2-1; clone size: -; CDR3 protein: CASSSRTGFIYNEQFF; CDR3 DNA: TGTGCCAGCAGCTCCCGGACAGGGTTTATCTACAATGAGCAGTTCTTC
V gene: TRBV13; D gene: TRBD2; J gene: TRBJ2-2; clone size: -; CDR3 protein: CASSLGLAVNTGELFF; CDR3 DNA: TGTGCCAGCAGCTTAGGACTAGCGGTTAACACCGGGGAGCTGTTTTTT
V gene: TRBV6-6; D gene: -; J gene: TRBJ1-5; clone size: -; CDR3 protein: CASSPNNQPQHF; CDR3 DNA: TGTGCCAGCAGTCCCAACAATCAGCCCCAGCATTTT
V gene: TRBV10-3; D gene: TRBD2; J gene: TRBJ2-3; clone size: -; CDR3 protein: CAISEPGRRGGDTQYF; CDR3 DNA: TGTGCCATCAGTGAACCCGGTCGGCGCGGGGGGGATACGCAGTATTTT
V gene: TRBV11-3; D gene: TRBD2; J gene: TRBJ2-3; clone size: -; CDR3 protein: CASSTRTSGSTGDTQYF; CDR3 DNA: TGTGCCAGCAGCACGAGGACTAGCGGTTCCACGGGGGATACGCAGTATTTT
V gene: TRBV12-5; D gene: TRBD2; J gene: TRBJ2-3; clone size: -; CDR3 protein: CASGKTSGTTDTQYF; CDR3 DNA: TGTGCTAGTGGTAAGACTAGCGGGACCACAGATACGCAGTATTTT
V gene: TRBV6-5; D gene: -; J gene: TRBJ1-5; clone size: once; CDR3 protein: CASERGGTGPGPQHF; CDR3 DNA: TGTGCCAGCGAGAGGGGAGGGACTGGCCCTGGGCCCCAGCATTTT
V gene: TRBV25-1; D gene: -; J gene: TRBJ2-7; clone size: -; CDR3 protein: CASSDTERVGFPHEQYF; CDR3 DNA: TGTGCCAGCAGTGATACGGAGAGGGTCGGATTTCCCCACGAGCAGTACTTC
V gene: TRBV29-1; D gene: TRBD1; J gene: TRBJ2-7; clone size: -; CDR3 protein: CSGWDRAYEQYF; CDR3 DNA: TGCAGCGGTTGGGACAGGGCCTACGAGCAGTACTTC
V gene: TRBV12-3/TRBV12-4; D gene: -; J gene: TRBJ2-1; clone size: -; CDR3 protein: CASSLVIDEQFF; CDR3 DNA: TGTGCCAGCAGCTTAGTTATCGATGAGCAGTTCTTC